One and the same sample provided the 21 T cell receptor beta chains below, sequenced in a study of T cell responses to AZD1222 COVID-19 vaccine (TCRdb year 2021). The sample's time point label, decoded: about 28 days (+/-7) after the second vaccine dose. Sample treatment or condition, as interpreted from the label and publication: meningococcal conjugate vaccine given as trial control. The library was made by the immunoSEQ multiplex PCR assay. In TCRdb, the immuneACCESS table is reduced to in-frame sequences with V and J assigned. These tables do not hold every clone; where another copy was compared, an unresolved V gene accounts for under half, and the others remain unexplained. This sample has approximately 130,000 clones in its table, and 90% of those were observed once. The ten largest clones add up to 4.2% of the sample. The sequencing here drew on peripheral blood, taken 28 days after the second dose of the MenACWY control vaccine. These TCRs come from an adult who received the MenACWY meningococcal vaccine as a control.

This chain connects TRBV6-1 to TRBJ1-3; the match to TRBD1 covers 10 bases. Losses at the gene ends were 4 bases for V and 3 bases for J; bases not matched to a gene: 6. The CDR3 is 16 residues long. Germline V gene data show CDR1 as MNHNS and CDR2 as SASEGT. The CDR3: CASSGGQGRGGNTIYF. CDR3 nucleotide sequence: TGTGCCAGCAGTGGGGGACAGGGGAGAGGTGGAAACACCATATATTTT.

This chain links TRBV28 with TRBJ1-2; D remains ambiguous. In germline, CDR1 is MDHEN, CDR2 SYDVKM. The CDR3 is 15 residues long. Trimming pared 5 bases from V and 2 bases from J, leaving 15 bases between. The CDR3 sequence: CASSDGPPANYGYTF. Written as DNA, the CDR3 is TGTGCCAGCAGTGATGGTCCCCCAGCGAACTATGGCTACACCTTC.

The chain uses TRBV30 and TRBJ1-1; D might be TRBD1 (5 bases). The CDR3 is made up of 12 amino acids. V was clipped by 2 bases and J by 7 bases, with 11 bases between them. Germline lookup yields CDR1 GTSNPN and CDR2 SVGIG (reference sequence). The CDR3 sequence: CAWSLGGFEAFF. The CDR3 DNA follows: TGTGCCTGGAGTTTGGGGGGGTTTGAAGCTTTCTTT.

This chain uses TRBV29-1 with TRBJ2-3; D unresolved. V lost 0 bases, J lost 0 bases, and 4 bases lay in between. Germline CDR1 is SQVTM and CDR2 is ANQGSEA. The CDR3 consists of 13 residues. Here the CDR3 DNA reads TGCAGCGTTGAAGATCTTAGCACAGATACGCAGTATTTT. Translated, it gives CSVEDLSTDTQYF.

The V call is TRBV3-1 (or the pseudogene TRBV3-2), the J call TRBJ1-2, with TRBD1 identical over 8 bases. The germline gives CDR1 LGHDT, CDR2 YNNKEL (reference sequence). J gave up 3 bases and V 3 bases, and 3 bases lay outside the gene matches. CDR3 length equals 14 residues. CDR3 amino acids: CASSQGQDYYGYTF. Here the CDR3 DNA reads TGTGCCAGCAGCCAGGGACAGGATTACTATGGCTACACCTTC.

The genes are TRBV5-1 and TRBJ2-1; 9 bases align to TRBD1. The ends lost 1 base at V and 0 bases at J; junction bases unmatched: 2. Germline CDR1 SGHRS, CDR2 YFSETQ. The CDR3 spans 16 residues. This chain's CDR3 is CASSLWGQGSYNEQFF. The CDR3 nucleotides read TGCGCCAGCAGCTTGTGGGGACAGGGCTCCTACAATGAGCAGTTCTTC.

The chain uses TRBV15 and TRBJ1-4; D is undetermined. This CDR3 region has 15 residues. V dropped 1 base and J dropped 0 bases, with 6 bases sitting between them. Per the germline V gene, CDR1 is LNHNV and CDR2 is YYDKDF (reference sequence). The DNA of the CDR3 is TGTGCCACCAGCAGAGTGGGTACAACTAATGAAAAACTGTTTTTT. It translates to CATSRVGTTNEKLFF.

The rearrangement uses TRBV9 and TRBJ2-2, with D possibly TRBD1 on 6 matching bases. This CDR3 region has 16 residues. Germline values: CDR1 SGDLS, CDR2 YYNGEE. V was cut by 4 bases and J by 1 base, with 14 bases left in between. The CDR3 bases are TGTGCCAGCAGCCCCCGCTTCAGGGGGAACACCGGGGAGCTGTTTTTT. The encoded protein is CASSPRFRGNTGELFF.

V and J are TRBV6-2 or TRBV6-3 and TRBJ2-7; the D is unclear. The CDR3 runs to 13 residues. The V end was cut by 6 bases, the J end by 5 bases, with 14 bases between. In germline, CDR1 is MNHEY, CDR2 SVGEGT. CDR3 amino acids: CASSTGPWDEQYV. CDR3 in DNA: TGTGCCAGCAGCACCGGGCCCTGGGACGAGCAGTACGTC.

The rearrangement joins TRBV28 to TRBJ1-2; D is unresolved. The CDR3 has 12 residues. Germline CDR1 reads MDHEN; CDR2 reads SYDVKM. The ends were cut back, 11 bases at V and 8 bases at J, with 18 bases in the middle. The CDR3 here is CAAGRREGGYTF. Here the CDR3 DNA reads TGTGCCGCTGGCCGGCGGGAGGGCGGCTACACCTTC.

The chain has TRBV4-2 and TRBJ2-7, with D maybe TRBD2 (5 bases). V lost 1 base, J lost 4 bases, and 17 bases lay in between. Germline CDR1 LGHNA, CDR2 YNFKEQ. The CDR3 is 16 amino acids. The CDR3 protein is CASSQVQAGALYEQYF. The CDR3 bases are TGTGCCAGCAGCCAAGTTCAGGCGGGCGCCCTTTACGAGCAGTACTTC.

The genes are TRBV24-1 and TRBJ2-1; 7 bases align to TRBD2. Germline CDR1 is KGHDR and CDR2 is SFDVKD. The CDR3 extends over 14 amino acids. V gave up 1 base and J gave up 7 bases; unmatched junction bases: 3. In nucleotides, the CDR3 is TGTGCCACCAGTGATTTTCGGGGAGGGAATGAGCAGTTCTTC. It specifies CATSDFRGGNEQFF.

The V and J genes are TRBV5-6 and TRBJ1-3; D remains unclear. Trimming pared 4 bases from V and 4 bases from J, leaving 15 bases between. The CDR3 extends over 15 amino acids. Germline CDR1 SGHDT, CDR2 YYEEEE. CDR3 loop: CASSPRASKGNTIYF. CDR3 bases: TGTGCCAGCAGCCCGAGAGCGTCCAAGGGAAACACCATATATTTT.

This clone was counted once. This rearrangement joins TRBV6-4 to TRBJ2-2; D gene ambiguous. With 1 base removed from V and 7 bases from J, the gap between germline ends came to 4 bases. The CDR3 loop spans 12 amino acids. Per germline, CDR1 MRHNA and CDR2 SNTAGT. CDR3 DNA sequence: TGTGCCAGCAGTGACTTGGGCGGGGAGCTGTTTTTT. This codes for CASSDLGGELFF.

The chain links TRBV18 to TRBJ2-3, with 12 bases lining up with TRBD2. The V gene's germline CDR1 is KGHSH and CDR2 LQKENI. The CDR3 length is 15 residues. V shed 3 bases, J shed 4 bases, and the junction held 2 bases outside the gene matches. The CDR3 sequence: CASSPGLAGADTQYF. CDR3 DNA sequence: TGTGCCAGCTCACCGGGACTAGCGGGCGCAGATACGCAGTATTTT.

DNA of the CDR3: TGTGCCAGCAGTGACGCCGGGACTAGCGGGATATACGAGCAGTACTTC. This encodes CASSDAGTSGIYEQYF. The rearrangement uses TRBV6-1 and TRBJ2-7; 13 bases fit TRBD2. With 3 bases clipped from V and 4 bases from J, the junction kept 6 bases outside the gene matches. Germline V CDR1 and CDR2: MNHNS, SASEGT. The CDR3 runs to 16 residues.

J is TRBJ2-7 and V is TRBV18; 10 bases match TRBD1. Per the germline V gene, CDR1 is KGHSH and CDR2 is LQKENI. This CDR3 spans 16 amino acids. Trimming cost V 2 bases and J 3 bases; bases outside gene matches: 7. Here the CDR3 DNA reads TGTGCCAGCTCACCAGAGGATCGGACAGGGGGCTACGAGCAGTACTTC. Translated: CASSPEDRTGGYEQYF.

This rearrangement joins TRBV28 to TRBJ2-2; D is possibly TRBD1 (6 bases). Germline assignment: CDR1 MDHEN and CDR2 SYDVKM. The CDR3 consists of 13 residues. V shed 5 bases and J shed 5 bases, with 9 bases lying between them. The CDR3 DNA is TGTGCCAGCAGTGTACAGGGTACCGGGGAGCTGTTTTTT. This encodes CASSVQGTGELFF.

This chain joins TRBV27 and TRBJ1-2; 9 bases fit TRBD1. Germline CDR1 is MNHEY and CDR2 is SMNVEV (reference sequence). The CDR3 sequence is 17 residues long. Unmatched junction bases numbered 12, after V lost 2 bases and J lost 5 bases. DNA for the CDR3: TGTGCCAGCAGTTTAACCGGGACAGGGAGTGGGGGGTATGGCTACACCTTC. Translation gives CASSLTGTGSGGYGYTF.

This clone was observed a single time. CDR3 amino acids: CASSPGLDPYTGELFF. In nucleotides, the CDR3 is TGTGCCAGCAGCCCAGGACTAGACCCGTACACCGGGGAGCTGTTTTTT. The gene calls are TRBV7-6 and TRBJ2-2; TRBD2 aligns across 7 bases. Trimming cost V 5 bases and J 3 bases; bases outside gene matches: 9. The V gene's germline CDR1 is SGHVS and CDR2 FNYEAQ. CDR3 length: 16 amino acids.

The V gene is TRBV19, the J gene TRBJ1-2; no definite D call. With 5 bases removed from V and 5 bases from J, the gap between germline ends came to 15 bases. CDR3 length: 14 residues. CDR1 LNHDA and CDR2 SQIVND come from the germline V gene (reference sequence). This CDR3 reads CASSVGVGSYGYTF. CDR3 nucleotides: TGTGCCAGTAGTGTTGGGGTCGGTAGTTATGGCTACACCTTC.